A selection of T cell receptor beta chains follows, all from one sample in a study of CXCR3-negative and CXCR3-positive naive CD8 T cells. TCRdb re-called the 5' RACE reads; one entry per CDR3 protein, DNA not given. This listing includes about 150,000 distinct CDR3 sequences. Specimen: naive CXCR3+ CD8+ T cells from blood. Receptors originate from a human donor in good health. Some clones in this sample may be carry-over from other donors' samples. Each CDR3 is given with its conserved first and last residue.

j_call: TRBJ2-7; v_call: TRBV6-2/TRBV6-3; cdr3_aa: CASSYGTPLIEQYF
j_call: TRBJ2-1; v_call: TRBV19; cdr3_aa: CASSIGYSYNEQFF
j_call: TRBJ2-7; v_call: TRBV20-1; cdr3_aa: CSARTQEDYYEQYF
j_call: TRBJ2-3; v_call: TRBV28; cdr3_aa: CASSFGPPTDTQYF
j_call: TRBJ2-5; v_call: TRBV12-3/TRBV12-4; cdr3_aa: CASSLRWGTMGTQYF
j_call: TRBJ2-7; v_call: TRBV28; cdr3_aa: CASSSYRGLRNEQYF
j_call: TRBJ2-7; v_call: TRBV9; cdr3_aa: CASSPGGSGPYEQYF
j_call: TRBJ1-2; v_call: TRBV20-1; cdr3_aa: CSARDRVGDTYGYTF
j_call: TRBJ1-5; v_call: TRBV27; cdr3_aa: CASSPVNQPQHF
j_call: TRBJ2-3; v_call: TRBV7-3; cdr3_aa: CASSTGLGEDTQYF
j_call: TRBJ2-1; v_call: TRBV5-1; cdr3_aa: CASSWTSPTYNEQFF
j_call: TRBJ2-1; v_call: TRBV5-1; cdr3_aa: CASSLEGGGAYNEQFF
j_call: TRBJ1-1; v_call: TRBV30; cdr3_aa: CAWSVLSGPNTEAFF
j_call: TRBJ2-5; v_call: TRBV7-7; cdr3_aa: CASSLGPPGGPEETQYF
j_call: TRBJ2-1; v_call: TRBV5-1; cdr3_aa: CASSPGTSGSYEQFF